These 6 T cell receptor beta chains were all obtained from the same sample, sequenced in a study of Graves' ophthalmopathy and Graves' hyperthyroidism. Scientists amplified the TCR beta CDR3 regions from RNA transcripts. HTBI-primed RT-PCR formed the first round, and a multiplex PCR formed the second. TCRdb re-derived calls from the multiplex PCR reads in MiXCR, one entry per CDR3 protein. The table includes about 740,000 distinct CDR3 sequences, around 40% detected once. Specimen: peripheral blood. These receptors all come from an adult man with Graves' ophthalmopathy.

The chain combines TRBV19 with TRBJ2-7; 8 positions match TRBD2. CDR1 is LNHDA and CDR2 is SQIVND in the germline V gene (reference sequence). This CDR3 has 14 residues. V lost 5 bases, J lost 0 bases, and 3 bases stayed unmatched. The chain's CDR3 is CASSRTSSSYEQYF. CDR3 DNA: TGTGCCAGTAGTCGGACTAGCTCCTCCTACGAGCAGTACTTC.

This clonotype has at least ten counts. V gene TRBV7-9 combines with J gene TRBJ2-5; 10 positions agree with TRBD1. With 5 bases clipped from V and 14 bases from J, the junction kept 14 bases outside the gene matches. The CDR3 contains 14 residues. The germline gives CDR1 SEHNR, CDR2 FQNEAQ (reference sequence). The CDR3 reads CASSHGGLRDRGYF. The CDR3, as DNA: TGTGCCAGCAGCCACGGAGGCCTCCGGGACAGGGGTTACTTC.

This clonotype was seen more than once but under ten times. Germline and junction disagree at one end, which may indicate a read error. The chain is built from TRBV7-9 and TRBJ2-6; 9 bases agree with TRBD1. Germline-derived CDR1 and CDR2 are SEHNR and FQNEAQ (reference sequence). This CDR3 has 20 residues. The CDR3 nucleotides read TGTGCCAGCAGCCTAGGACAGGGGCCCGGTCGACACTCTGGGGCCAACGTCCTGACTTTT. It translates to CASSLGQGPGRHSGANVLTF.

About this clonotype: A much larger clone differs by one base, so this may be a read error. The chain joins TRBV7-3 to TRBJ2-7; unclear D gene. The last part of the DNA fits TRBJ2-1 better; the J call may be wrong. There are 13 residues in the CDR3. Per the germline V gene, CDR1 is SGHTA and CDR2 is FQGTGA. CDR3 DNA: TGTGCCAGCAGCTTCGTAGGTGAGGACGAGCAGTTCTTC. It codes for CASSFVGEDEQFF.

This clonotype appeared a few times. V usage is TRBV25-1 and J usage is TRBJ2-2; D may be TRBD1 or TRBD2 (6 bases each). This CDR3 spans 14 amino acids. The ends were cut back, 8 bases at V and 6 bases at J, with 16 bases in the middle. Germline assignment: CDR1 MGHDK and CDR2 SYGVNS. CDR3 sequence: CASGPTGRSGELFF. Here the CDR3 DNA reads TGTGCCAGCGGCCCAACAGGGAGGTCCGGGGAGCTGTTTTTT.

This chain connects TRBV6-6 to TRBJ2-7; 11 bases fit TRBD1. The CDR3 is made up of 14 amino acids. Germline values: CDR1 MNHNY, CDR2 SVGAGI (reference sequence). The ends lost 2 bases at V and 6 bases at J; junction bases unmatched: 3. CDR3 nucleotides: TGTGCCAGCAGTTACATGGACAGGGGGCGCGAGCAGTACTTC. Encoded protein: CASSYMDRGREQYF.